The present T cell receptor (beta chain) was sequenced within a study of graft-versus-host responses after intestinal transplantation (dated by TCRdb to 2020 to 2022). Context from the whole study: Recipients received multivisceral, liver-intestinal, or isolated intestinal transplants. All recipients received anti-thymocyte globulin induction followed by maintenance tacrolimus and steroids for approximately 3 years. After intestinal transplantation, graft-versus-host and host-versus-graft alloreactive T cell clones in the graft, circulation and bone marrow were tracked using bulk TCR-beta CDR3 sequencing. Alloreactive clones were identified by sequencing pre-transplant mixed lymphocyte reaction products and comparing these products with unstimulated pre-transplant donor and recipient T cells. A cohort of about 26 intestinal transplant recipients, including one retransplant, was enrolled, and 3 patients lacking pretransplant specimens were excluded. A peak of at least 4% donor T cells among recipient peripheral blood mononuclear cells was the definition used for donor T cell macrochimerism. Rather than going through the commercial service, samples from a few later patients were sequenced in-house on an Illumina MiSeq and processed with MiXCR. Study-level results and caveats: The relatively low number and heterogeneity of intestinal transplant patients limited the conclusions. In patients with donor T cell macrochimerism, the allografts had high GvH to HvG T cell clonal ratios. Peak levels of circulating GvH clones were associated with declines in HvG clones early after transplant. GvH clones turned up in recipient bone marrow, with some appearing earlier in ileal mucosa or blood, a pattern consistent with an intestinal mucosal origin.

Interpreted using the paper, the time point label stands for: cells obtained before transplantation from donor or recipient. CD3+CD4+ and CD3+CD8+ populations were FACS-sorted from unstimulated pre-transplant donor and recipient cells taken from spleen or lymph nodes. About this clone: Its binding antigen is unknown. The record has no base qualities; no much larger clone is one base away.

Library preparation was by the immunoSEQ multiplex PCR assay. For most patients, genomic DNA was isolated with the Qiagen DNeasy Blood and Tissue Kit and sent frozen to Adaptive Biotechnologies for TCR sequencing. For most patients, genomic DNA was subjected to high-throughput TCR-beta CDR3 sequencing by Adaptive Biotechnologies. The paper's data handling went like this. TCR sequencing data were retrieved from Adaptive's ImmunoSEQ software for around 20 patients, whereas three other patients were processed with MiXCR and VDJtools. To correct CD4 versus CD8 sorting errors, sequences present in both subsets at a frequency ratio below 5:1 were removed. CDR3 nucleotide sequences shared between donor and recipient were removed because the origin of such sequences could not be assigned. At least 2-fold expansion over unstimulated cells and a minimum CFSE-low frequency of 0.002% (template counts) or 0.001% (read counts) were required for clones to be classified as alloreactive. Clones detected in sequenced pre-transplant spleen, lymph node, or MLR CFSE-low populations of the donor or recipient were defined as mappable. Cumulative frequency of alloreactive clones was calculated as a percentage of all sequences weighted by copy number. TCRdb stores this immuneACCESS table with in-frame sequences only. Part of the clones is absent; in the studies checked, under half of the shortfall reflects unresolved V genes, and no reason is known for the rest. The D gene and trimming were derived from the DNA, and the V and J assignments and clone size from that table. This sample comprises tens of thousands of clones, 93% of them detected only once. The top ten hold approximately 2% of the sample.

Trimming leaves V shorter by 6 bases and J shorter by 0 bases, with the junction holding 10 bases beyond the gene matches. The germline V gene (reference sequence) specifies LNHDA as CDR1 and SQIVND as CDR2. The CDR3 holds 17 amino acids from the cysteine to the phenylalanine. Of all the DNA, just the CDR3 is kept, 51 bases in frame from base 1. Sequences were derived from unstimulated CD8+ T cells sorted from spleen or lymph node cells, sampled before intestinal transplant. The receptor chain draws on TRBV19 and TRBJ2-2; 7 middle bases align to TRBD1. This TCR came from a human donor who received an intestinal transplant. For the CDR3, the sequence is CASRAMETGPNTGELFF. The DNA sequence is TGTGCCAGTAGAGCGATGGAGACAGGGCCGAACACCGGGGAGCTGTTTTTT.